This T cell receptor beta chain derives from a study of control samples from healthy donors and cancer patients. Assay used: immunoSEQ multiplex PCR; TCRdb lists only in-frame clones, some missing. The sample lists 46,000 or so clones, about 92% occurring once. CDR1 and CDR2 (germline): LGHDT, YNNKEL (reference sequence). J lost 6 bases, V lost 4 bases, and 2 bases had no gene match. This CDR3 has 13 amino acids. The receptor's source is a man aged 25-45 years with colorectal cancer. Source material: PBMCs. The chain carries TRBV3-1 (or the pseudogene TRBV3-2) and TRBJ2-4, with 8 bases fitting TRBD2. DNA of the CDR3: TGTGCCAGCAGCCCTCGGGAGGGAAACATTCAGTACTTC. This codes for CASSPREGNIQYF.